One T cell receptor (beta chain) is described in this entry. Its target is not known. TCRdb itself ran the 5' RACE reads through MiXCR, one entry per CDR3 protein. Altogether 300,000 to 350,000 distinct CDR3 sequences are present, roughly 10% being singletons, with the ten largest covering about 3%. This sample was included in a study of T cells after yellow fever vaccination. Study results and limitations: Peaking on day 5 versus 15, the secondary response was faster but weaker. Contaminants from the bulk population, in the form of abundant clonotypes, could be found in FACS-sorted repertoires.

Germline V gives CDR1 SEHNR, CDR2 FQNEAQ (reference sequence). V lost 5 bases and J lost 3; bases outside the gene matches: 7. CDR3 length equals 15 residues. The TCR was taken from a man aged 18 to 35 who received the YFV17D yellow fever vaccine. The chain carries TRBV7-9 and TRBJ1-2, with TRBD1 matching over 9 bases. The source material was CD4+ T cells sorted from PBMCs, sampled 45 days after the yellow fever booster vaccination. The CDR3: CASSRGQGLDYGYTF. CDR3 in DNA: TGTGCCAGCAGCCGCGGACAGGGGTTGGACTATGGCTACACCTTC.